The rows below give T cell receptor beta chains drawn from one sample of a study of regulatory T cells in long-lasting Graves disease. TCRdb ran MiXCR on the multiplex PCR reads and lists one entry per CDR3 protein. The sample has 360,000 or so distinct CDR3 sequences; approximately 12% are singletons. These data are also associated with another study on T cells in Graves' hyperthyroidism and ophthalmopathy.

This material consisted of peripheral blood mononuclear cells (PBMCs), taken at new diagnosis, from a patient treated with antithyroid drugs. These receptors were obtained from a woman aged 18-29 years with Graves disease. Each CDR3 is given with its conserved first and last residue. D genes are given only for firm matches. Size values are once, few and many counts, or a class for expanded clones, and some rows have none.

.,TRBV2,.,TRBJ1-5,CASSSIIQRGNQPQHF,TGTGCCAGCAGTTCGATCATCCAAAGAGGCAATCAGCCCCAGCATTTT
many,TRBV5-1,.,TRBJ1-1,CASSHPNTEAFF,TGCGCCAGCAGCCACCCAAACACTGAAGCTTTCTTT
many,TRBV5-1,.,TRBJ2-5,CASTEQALLQETQYF,TGCGCCAGCACGGAGCAGGCCCTACTCCAAGAGACCCAGTACTTC
many,TRBV28,.,TRBJ2-3,CASSLGGASTDTQYF,TGTGCCAGCAGCTTAGGGGGGGCAAGCACAGATACGCAGTATTTT
few,TRBV10-3,TRBD1,TRBJ1-5,CAISESGQVNQPQHF,TGTGCCATCAGTGAGTCGGGACAGGTCAATCAGCCCCAGCATTTT
few,TRBV5-5,TRBD2,TRBJ2-7,CASSFSGREYEQYF,TGTGCCAGCAGCTTCAGCGGGAGAGAATACGAGCAGTACTTC
many,TRBV19,TRBD2,TRBJ2-1,CASTISGRAARSYNEQFF,TGTGCCAGTACTATAAGCGGGAGGGCCGCTAGATCCTACAATGAGCAGTTCTTC
few,TRBV5-1,.,TRBJ2-5,CASSPWRADQETQYF,TGCGCCAGCAGCCCATGGCGGGCGGACCAAGAGACCCAGTACTTC
many,TRBV11-2,TRBD2,TRBJ2-1,CASSSITGTSGGSSYNEQFF,TGTGCCAGCAGCTCGATCACCGGGACTAGCGGAGGGAGCTCCTACAATGAGCAGTTCTTC
.,TRBV19,.,TRBJ2-7,CASRPEGREVYEQYF,TGTGCCAGTAGACCGGAGGGGCGCGAAGTCTACGAGCAGTACTTC
many,TRBV28,.,TRBJ1-1,CASNRFRVEAFF,TGTGCCAGCAATAGGTTCCGGGTTGAAGCTTTCTTT
many,TRBV11-2,TRBD1,TRBJ2-5,CASSSGTEQETQYF,TGTGCCAGCAGCTCGGGGACAGAACAAGAGACCCAGTACTTC
many,TRBV7-9,.,TRBJ2-1,CASSPVLNEQFF,TGTGCCAGCAGCCCTGTCCTCAATGAGCAGTTCTTC
many,TRBV20-1,.,TRBJ1-4,CSARGRGDGKLFF,TGCAGTGCTAGAGGGCGGGGAGATGGAAAACTGTTTTTT
many,TRBV20-1,TRBD2,TRBJ2-7,CSARMGWLADYEQYF,TGCAGTGCTAGGATGGGGTGGCTAGCGGATTACGAGCAGTACTTC
.,TRBV11-1,TRBD2,TRBJ2-1,CASSPRLAFTYNEQFF,TGTGCCAGCAGCCCCCGACTAGCGTTCACCTACAATGAGCAGTTCTTC
few,TRBV11-1,TRBD1,TRBJ2-1,CASSLGGGRAYEQFF,TGTGCCAGCAGCTTAGGAGGGGGCAGGGCGTATGAGCAGTTCTTC
few,TRBV10-3,TRBD2,TRBJ2-1,CATSGGSYNEQFF,TGTGCCACAAGCGGGGGGTCCTACAATGAGCAGTTCTTC
many,TRBV2,.,TRBJ1-1,CAIPRGVGNTEAFF,TGTGCCATCCCTCGGGGAGTTGGGAACACTGAAGCTTTCTTT
.,TRBV11-2,.,TRBJ1-2,CASSLVRQNYGYTF,TGTGCCAGCAGCTTAGTCCGACAAAACTATGGCTACACCTTC
.,TRBV5-5,.,TRBJ1-3,CASSFWVAGGNTIYF,TGTGCCAGCAGCTTCTGGGTGGCCGGCGGAAACACCATATATTTT
many,TRBV19,TRBD1,TRBJ1-1,CASSDRGFTEAFF,TGTGCCAGTAGTGACAGGGGTTTCACTGAAGCTTTCTTT
many,TRBV7-9,.,TRBJ2-1,CASSLRTVDNEQFF,TGTGCCAGCAGCTTAAGGACGGTAGACAATGAGCAGTTCTTC
many,TRBV7-9,.,TRBJ2-2,CASSLASGPHGELFF,TGTGCCAGCAGCTTAGCGTCCGGGCCCCACGGGGAGCTGTTTTTT
many,TRBV6-5,TRBD2,TRBJ2-3,CASSLTSGSGADTQYF,TGTGCCAGCAGTTTGACTAGCGGGAGTGGTGCAGATACGCAGTATTTT
few,TRBV6-1,.,TRBJ1-4,CASTHTATNEKLFF,TGTGCCAGCACGCACACTGCAACTAATGAAAAACTGTTTTTT
few,TRBV9,TRBD1,TRBJ2-4,CASSEGQGEIQYF,TGTGCCAGCAGCGAGGGACAGGGAGAGATTCAGTACTTC